The 2 T cell receptor beta chains given below trace back to one sample, sequenced in a study of human T cells and chemical hapten exposure. From the RACE reads, TCRdb called clonotypes with MiXCR, one entry per CDR3 protein. This sample carries roughly 90,000 distinct CDR3 sequences, about a tenth of them seen once, and the ten largest clones take roughly 1%. Time point meaning: patch test 3, about 24 weeks after DPC sensitization. The treatment here: therapeutic diphenylcyclopropenone sensitization with weekly scalp DPC. Sample: whole blood, taken in connection with sensitization to the hapten diphenylcyclopropenone (DPC). The receptors derive from a woman aged 25 to 39 with alopecia areata. Some clones in this sample may be carry-over from other donors' samples.

This clonotype was recorded many times. The gene calls are TRBV5-1 and TRBJ1-4; the match to TRBD1 covers 7 bases. Germline trimming cut 4 bases from V and 0 bases from J; bases unmatched to any gene: 6. Germline V gene data show CDR1 as SGHRS and CDR2 as YFSETQ. The CDR3 spans 16 residues. CDR3 bases: TGCGCCAGCAGCAGGGACAGTCTTGCAACTAATGAAAAACTGTTTTTT. Its translation: CASSRDSLATNEKLFF.

This clonotype was observed a handful of times. This chain connects TRBV28 to TRBJ1-2; maybe TRBD1 (6 bases). Germline CDR1 is MDHEN and CDR2 is SYDVKM. The CDR3 has 16 residues. The germline V and J ends were trimmed by 3 bases and 7 bases, with 21 bases remaining between them. CDR3 in amino acids: CASSLSAAGALVGYTF. The CDR3 DNA sequence: TGTGCCAGCAGTTTGTCTGCGGCAGGGGCACTTGTTGGCTACACCTTC.